This is a list of T cell receptor beta chains from one sample in a study of CD8 T cells in ankylosing spondylitis. MiXCR, run by TCRdb on the 5' RACE reads, gives a single entry per CDR3 protein. The sample carries 350,000 or so distinct CDR3 sequences, 7% to 9% recorded once. The sequenced sample was blood, either unsorted or a sorted T cell fraction (not recorded which). The source of these receptors is a male donor with ankylosing spondylitis. Both conserved end residues are part of each CDR3. The order of the fields is clone size, D gene, V gene, J gene, CDR3 DNA, CDR3 protein. D genes are given only for firm matches. Clone size, where shown, is once, few, many, or a class for clones that have expanded.

many,-,TRBV18,TRBJ1-1,TGTGCCAGCTCACCAGGCGGGGCCCGGAACACTGAAGCTTTCTTT,CASSPGGARNTEAFF
-,-,TRBV5-1,TRBJ2-1,TGCGCCAGCAGCTTTGGTCAGCGATACAATGAGCAGTTCTTC,CASSFGQRYNEQFF
many,-,TRBV27,TRBJ2-2,TGTGCCAGCAGTATTTGGACAGACACAACCGGGGAGCTGTTTTTT,CASSIWTDTTGELFF
-,-,TRBV7-2,TRBJ2-3,TGTGCCAGCAGCCGCCACGGGGATCCCACAGATACGCAGTATTTT,CASSRHGDPTDTQYF
few,TRBD1,TRBV27,TRBJ1-2,TGTGCCAGCAGTTTATCGGACAGGGGCAACTATGGCTACACCTTC,CASSLSDRGNYGYTF
many,TRBD2,TRBV20-1,TRBJ2-5,TGCAGTGCTCATAGCGGGAGCCACGGGGAGACCCAGTACTTC,CSAHSGSHGETQYF
-,TRBD2,TRBV7-3,TRBJ2-1,TGTGCCAGCAGCTTAATTGGCGGGAGGACCAACAATGAGCAGTTCTTC,CASSLIGGRTNNEQFF
-,TRBD2,TRBV18,TRBJ2-1,TGTGCCAGCTCACCACGGCGGGAGCCGTCCTACAATGAGCAGTTCTTC,CASSPRREPSYNEQFF
few,-,TRBV12-3/TRBV12-4,TRBJ1-2,TGTGCCAGCAGCCAAACCGGGTATGGCTACACCTTC,CASSQTGYGYTF
-,-,TRBV7-3,TRBJ2-5,TGTGCCAGCAGCTTAAGCAGGGAAAGGGAGACCCAGTACTTC,CASSLSRERETQYF
many,TRBD1,TRBV6-1,TRBJ1-1,TGTGCCAGCAGTGCCAGGACAGGGAACACTGAAGCTTTCTTT,CASSARTGNTEAFF
few,-,TRBV6-2/TRBV6-3,TRBJ2-1,TGTGCCAGCAGTAACTCGGGACTCCGCTACAATGAGCAGTTCTTC,CASSNSGLRYNEQFF
-,-,TRBV7-2,TRBJ2-2,TGTGCCAGCAGCTTAGTAGGGTTCGGGGAGCTGTTTTTT,CASSLVGFGELFF
many,-,TRBV29-1,TRBJ1-3,TGCAGCGTTGCAGGGGAGGGTTACTCTGGAAACACCATATATTTT,CSVAGEGYSGNTIYF
few,-,TRBV7-2,TRBJ2-3,TGTGCCAGCAGCCCTACCCGTAGTACGCAGTATTTT,CASSPTRSTQYF
many,-,TRBV7-8,TRBJ2-1,TGTGCCAGCAGCTTAGCGTTCGCGGGGATCTCCTACAATGAGCAGTTCTTC,CASSLAFAGISYNEQFF
many,TRBD1,TRBV12-3/TRBV12-4,TRBJ2-2,TGTGCCAGCAGTCCTGGGACAGGGACCGGGGAGCTGTTTTTT,CASSPGTGTGELFF
few,-,TRBV7-2,TRBJ2-3,TGTGCCAGCAGCTTAGCGGTCGCAGATACGCAGTATTTT,CASSLAVADTQYF
many,-,TRBV11-2,TRBJ2-5,TGTGCCAGCAGCTTGTCGTTCGGCGGGATGAATTTAGAGACCCAGTACTTC,CASSLSFGGMNLETQYF
-,TRBD2,TRBV20-1,TRBJ2-7,TGCAGTGCTGAACCGGGACTAGCGGGCTACGAGCAGTACTTC,CSAEPGLAGYEQYF
-,TRBD1,TRBV20-1,TRBJ1-5,TGCAGTGCTAGAACAGGGGGAGTCCAGCCCCAGCATTTT,CSARTGGVQPQHF
-,-,TRBV6-2/TRBV6-3,TRBJ2-7,TGTGCCAGCAGCACCAACCCTAGCTACGAGCAGTACTTC,CASSTNPSYEQYF
-,TRBD2,TRBV20-1,TRBJ2-1,TGCAGTGCTCACCAGCGGGGTGAGCAGTTCTTC,CSAHQRGEQFF
many,TRBD2,TRBV11-2,TRBJ2-4,TGTGCCAGCAGCCCTCGGACTAGCGGGAGTGTGACCAAAAACATTCAGTACTTC,CASSPRTSGSVTKNIQYF
few,TRBD1,TRBV24-1,TRBJ1-5,TGTGCCACCAGCCTCGGGACAGGCAATCAGCCCCAGCATTTT,CATSLGTGNQPQHF
many,-,TRBV21-1,TRBJ2-7,TGTGCCAGCGGAGCCCCGCCTGGAGACGAGCAGTACTTC,CASGAPPGDEQYF
few,-,TRBV27,TRBJ1-1,TGTGCCAGCAGATCGGACAGAATGAACACTGAAGCTTTCTTT,CASRSDRMNTEAFF
-,-,TRBV5-6,TRBJ1-6,TGTGCCAGCAGCTTGGGAGGGGCTCCTAATTCACCCCTCCACTTT,CASSLGGAPNSPLHF
few,TRBD2,TRBV3-1,TRBJ2-2,TGTGCCAGCACCCACGGCGGGAGTACCGGGGAGCTGTTTTTT,CASTHGGSTGELFF
many,TRBD2,TRBV24-1,TRBJ2-3,TGTGCCACCAGTGACAGACTAGCGGGACCTAACACAGATACGCAGTATTTT,CATSDRLAGPNTDTQYF
many,-,TRBV28,TRBJ2-7,TGTGCCAGCAGTCAGACAGTTTACGAGCAGTACTTC,CASSQTVYEQYF
-,-,TRBV28,TRBJ1-6,TGTGCCAGCAGTTTCCAGGGCAGGGGTTATTCACCCCTCCACTTT,CASSFQGRGYSPLHF
-,TRBD2,TRBV11-2,TRBJ2-7,TGTGCCAGCAGCCGGACTAGCGGGAGGAGCTCCTACGAGCAGTACTTC,CASSRTSGRSSYEQYF
few,-,TRBV19,TRBJ2-6,TGTGCCAGTACTCGGAGCGTGACCTCTGGGGCCAACGTCCTGACTTTC,CASTRSVTSGANVLTF
-,-,TRBV9,TRBJ2-7,TGTGCCAGCAGCGTACTATCGGGTGAGCAGTACTTC,CASSVLSGEQYF
many,TRBD2,TRBV5-1,TRBJ2-1,TGCGCCAGCAGCTTCCTAGCGGGAGACTACAATGAGCAGTTCTTC,CASSFLAGDYNEQFF
many,TRBD2,TRBV28,TRBJ2-3,TGTGCCAGCAGTCTCCCCTCTAGCGGAAGCACAGATACGCAGTATTTT,CASSLPSSGSTDTQYF
few,-,TRBV29-1,TRBJ2-5,TGCAGCGTTGAATCCGGGTACCAAGAGACCCAGTACTTC,CSVESGYQETQYF
many,TRBD2,TRBV6-1,TRBJ2-7,TGTGCCAGCAGTACCCCGGGACTAGCTGGGGAGCAGTACTTC,CASSTPGLAGEQYF
-,-,TRBV28,TRBJ2-1,TGTGCCAGCAGTTCCCCGTCAACGGGAGTTTGGCAGTTCTTC,CASSSPSTGVWQFF
few,-,TRBV7-9,TRBJ2-3,TGTGCCAGCAGCTTAATCAGCACAGATACGCAGTATTTT,CASSLISTDTQYF
-,TRBD2,TRBV20-1,TRBJ2-7,TGCAGTGCTGGAGGACTAGCGGGAGATAACGAGCAGTACTTC,CSAGGLAGDNEQYF
-,-,TRBV3-1,TRBJ1-2,TGTGCCAGCAGCCAAGTTGACAGAAGCTACACCTTC,CASSQVDRSYTF
-,TRBD2,TRBV5-1,TRBJ2-1,TGCGCCAGCAGCTTGGGTCTAGCGGGAGGACCAGGGTACAATGAGCAGTTCTTC,CASSLGLAGGPGYNEQFF
many,TRBD2,TRBV20-1,TRBJ2-1,TGCAGTGCTAGAGATAGCGGGAGATCGTGGAACAATGAGCAGTTCTTC,CSARDSGRSWNNEQFF
many,-,TRBV12-3/TRBV12-4,TRBJ1-2,TGTGCCAGCAATCCTTCAGGGAACCCCTATGGCTACACCTTC,CASNPSGNPYGYTF
few,-,TRBV9,TRBJ2-5,TGTGCCAGCAGTCCAATGGAAGTGCCTCAAGAGACCCAGTACTTC,CASSPMEVPQETQYF
few,-,TRBV20-1,TRBJ2-1,TGCAGTGCTAGAGACTATCGCTCGGCGGGCAACAATGAGCAGTTCTTC,CSARDYRSAGNNEQFF
many,-,TRBV12-3/TRBV12-4,TRBJ1-2,TGTGCCAGCAGTTTAGTGGGAATTCTCTATGGCTACACCTTC,CASSLVGILYGYTF